These T cell receptor beta chains were read from a single sample in a study of OX40 agonist ivuxolimab in advanced cancers. Clones were sequenced by immunoSEQ multiplex PCR, and TCRdb holds only the in-frame ones, with some missing. The profile covers roughly 52,000 clones, with about four fifths appearing a single time and about 1.2% taken by the ten largest. The input for sequencing was CD4+ or CD8+ T cells sorted from blood, taken in a trial of the OX40 agonist ivuxolimab. All receptors come from an adult with an advanced solid tumor such as melanoma, head and neck, liver or kidney cancer. The CDR3 runs from the conserved cysteine through the conserved F or W. The D gene is left open where the match is weak. Expanded clones are given a class, and other clones once, few, many or no size at all.

len: 13
v_gene: TRBV28
d_gene: -
abundance: -
j_gene: TRBJ1-5
CDR3aa: CASSLYGNQPQHF

len: 13
v_gene: TRBV13
d_gene: -
abundance: -
j_gene: TRBJ1-1
CDR3aa: CASSLGGITEAFF

len: 13
v_gene: TRBV9
d_gene: -
abundance: -
j_gene: TRBJ2-1
CDR3aa: CASSVLLANEQFF

len: 11
v_gene: TRBV5-4
d_gene: -
abundance: -
j_gene: TRBJ1-1
CDR3aa: CASSKNTEAFF

len: 12
v_gene: TRBV19
d_gene: -
abundance: -
j_gene: TRBJ2-5
CDR3aa: CAPRLVRGTQYF

len: 13
v_gene: TRBV11-3
d_gene: -
abundance: -
j_gene: TRBJ2-1
CDR3aa: CASSPGVTKGQFF

len: 13
v_gene: TRBV15
d_gene: -
abundance: few
j_gene: TRBJ1-4
CDR3aa: CATSPRINEKLFF

len: 15
v_gene: TRBV30
d_gene: -
abundance: -
j_gene: TRBJ2-7
CDR3aa: CALGRGRGPSAEQYF

len: 16
v_gene: TRBV18
d_gene: TRBD2
abundance: -
j_gene: TRBJ2-7
CDR3aa: CASSPTGTTDSYEQYF

len: 18
v_gene: TRBV19
d_gene: -
abundance: -
j_gene: TRBJ1-1
CDR3aa: CASSWTVGLGRIDTEAFF

len: 15
v_gene: TRBV6-1
d_gene: -
abundance: -
j_gene: TRBJ2-7
CDR3aa: CASREGAEFSYEQYF

len: 16
v_gene: TRBV7-8
d_gene: TRBD1
abundance: -
j_gene: TRBJ2-2
CDR3aa: CASSSKGQANTGELFF

len: 14
v_gene: TRBV19
d_gene: TRBD1
abundance: -
j_gene: TRBJ1-1
CDR3aa: CASSPGQGNTEAFF

len: 13
v_gene: TRBV5-1
d_gene: -
abundance: -
j_gene: TRBJ1-4
CDR3aa: CASSLSGSEKLFF